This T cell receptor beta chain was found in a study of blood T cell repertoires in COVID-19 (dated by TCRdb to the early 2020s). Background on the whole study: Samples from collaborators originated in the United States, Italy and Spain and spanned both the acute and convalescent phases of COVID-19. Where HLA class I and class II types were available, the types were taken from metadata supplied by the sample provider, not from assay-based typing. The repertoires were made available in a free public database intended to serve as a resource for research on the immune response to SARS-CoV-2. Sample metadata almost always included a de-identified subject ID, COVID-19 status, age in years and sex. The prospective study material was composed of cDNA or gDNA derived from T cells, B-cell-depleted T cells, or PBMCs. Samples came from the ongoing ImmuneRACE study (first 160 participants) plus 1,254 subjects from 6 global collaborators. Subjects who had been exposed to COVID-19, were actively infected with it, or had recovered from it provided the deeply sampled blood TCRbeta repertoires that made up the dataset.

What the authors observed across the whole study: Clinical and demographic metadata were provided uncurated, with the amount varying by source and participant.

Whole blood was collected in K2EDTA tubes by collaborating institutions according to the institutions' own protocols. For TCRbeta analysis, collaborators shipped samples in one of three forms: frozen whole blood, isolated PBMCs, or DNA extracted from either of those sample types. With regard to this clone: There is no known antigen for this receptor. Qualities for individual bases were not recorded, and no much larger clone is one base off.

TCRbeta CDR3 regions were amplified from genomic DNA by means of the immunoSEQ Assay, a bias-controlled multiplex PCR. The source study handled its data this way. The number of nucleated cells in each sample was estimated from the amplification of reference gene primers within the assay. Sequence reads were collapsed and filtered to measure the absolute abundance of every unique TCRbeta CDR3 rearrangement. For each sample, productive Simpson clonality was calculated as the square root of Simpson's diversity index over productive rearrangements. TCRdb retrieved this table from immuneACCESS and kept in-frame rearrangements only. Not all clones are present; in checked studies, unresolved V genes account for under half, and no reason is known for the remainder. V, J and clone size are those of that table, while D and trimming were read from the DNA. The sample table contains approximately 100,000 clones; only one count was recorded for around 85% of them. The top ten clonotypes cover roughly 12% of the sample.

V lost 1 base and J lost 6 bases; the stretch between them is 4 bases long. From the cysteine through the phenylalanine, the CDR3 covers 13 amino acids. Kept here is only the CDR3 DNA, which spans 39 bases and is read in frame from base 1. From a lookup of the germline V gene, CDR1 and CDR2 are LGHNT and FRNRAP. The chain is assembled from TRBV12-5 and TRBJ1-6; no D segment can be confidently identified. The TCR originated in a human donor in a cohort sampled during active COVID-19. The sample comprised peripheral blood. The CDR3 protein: CASGLDGNSPLHF. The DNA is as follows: TGTGCTAGTGGTTTGGACGGTAATTCACCCCTCCACTTT.